These 23 T cell receptor beta chains were all obtained from the same sample, sequenced in a study of blood T cell repertoires in COVID-19. The method was immunoSEQ multiplex PCR; TCRdb's version includes in-frame clones alone and lacks a portion of them. The sample lists hundreds of thousands of clones; roughly 88% were seen once. What was sequenced was PBMCs or T cells enriched from blood (not recorded which). All receptors come from a woman aged 45-59 years who had recovered from COVID-19.

This clone occurred a few times. The J gene is TRBJ2-3, the V gene TRBV6-4; TRBD1 matches at 8 bases. Looked up from germline, CDR1 is MRHNA and CDR2 is SNTAGT. V lost 3 bases and J lost 5; bases outside the gene matches: 4. This CDR3 has 14 residues. The CDR3 bases are TGTGCCAGCAGTGAAGGACAGGGAGGAGATACGCAGTATTTT. It translates to CASSEGQGGDTQYF.

The rearrangement joins TRBV29-1 to TRBJ2-5, with D maybe TRBD1 (5 bases). Germline CDR1 reads SQVTM; CDR2 reads ANQGSEA. Deletions cut 5 bases from V and 3 bases from J, with 13 bases between. The length of the CDR3 is 13 residues. The CDR3 DNA follows: TGCAGCGTTCCCTACAGGTCTGAAGAGACCCAGTACTTC. This sequence encodes CSVPYRSEETQYF.

The genes are TRBV2 and TRBJ2-5, with 10 bases lining up with TRBD2. Germline-derived CDR1 and CDR2 are SNHLY and FYNNEI. The J segment lost 2 bases and the V segment lost 4 bases, leaving 4 bases of the junction unmatched. The CDR3 spans 15 residues. CDR3 loop: CASSGASGGQETQYF. CDR3 coding DNA: TGTGCCAGCAGTGGAGCTAGCGGGGGTCAAGAGACCCAGTACTTC.

This chain links TRBV6-5 with TRBJ1-2; 7 bases are a match to TRBD1. Germline values: CDR1 MNHEY, CDR2 SVGAGI. With V trimmed by 6 bases and J by 4 bases, 8 bases remained unmatched. The CDR3 contains 14 residues. The CDR3 region has the DNA TGTGCCAGCAGCCGCCCGGGACAGAGCTATGGCTACACCTTC. It specifies CASSRPGQSYGYTF.

The chain uses TRBV7-9 and TRBJ2-7, with 7 bases fitting TRBD1. This CDR3 spans 16 amino acids. The junction had 8 bases not matched to a gene; V was cut back by 0 bases and J by 3 bases. In germline, CDR1 is SEHNR, CDR2 FQNEAQ (reference sequence). The CDR3: CASSLARGLKGYEQYF. In DNA form, the CDR3 reads TGTGCCAGCAGCTTAGCGAGGGGGCTGAAGGGCTACGAGCAGTACTTC.

The chain joins TRBV5-6 to TRBJ2-1; maybe TRBD2 (5 bases). The CDR3 sequence is 17 residues long. Germline lookup yields CDR1 SGHDT and CDR2 YYEEEE. Trimming shortened V by 5 bases and J by 0 bases, and 18 bases separated the two germline ends. The CDR3 sequence: CASSVTHGLRSYNEQFF. The CDR3, as DNA: TGTGCCAGCAGTGTCACCCATGGACTCCGCTCCTACAATGAGCAGTTCTTC. The full variable domain, in which reference TRBV5-6 and TRBJ2-1 provide the parts outside the CDR3, is DAGVTQSPTHLIKTRGQQVTLRCSPKSGHDTVSWYQQALGQGPQFIFQYYEEEERQRGNFPDRFSGHQFPNYSSELNVNALLLGDSALYLCASSVTHGLRSYNEQFFGPGTRLTVL.

This clone was counted a few times. The chain is built from TRBV7-9 and TRBJ1-1, with D perhaps matching TRBD1 (5 bases). This CDR3 contains 12 residues. CDR1 is SEHNR and CDR2 is FQNEAQ in the germline V gene (reference sequence). Trimming left V 5 bases short and J 10 bases short, with 14 bases between. CDR3 nucleotides: TGTGCCAGCAGCCCCTCAGGGCTCGGAGCTTTCTTT. This translates into CASSPSGLGAFF.

Only a few counts were recorded for this clone. V is TRBV7-9 and J is TRBJ1-2; 8 bases line up with TRBD1. After removal of 4 bases from V and 5 bases from J, the junction contained 6 bases not matched to a gene. The CDR3 is made up of 14 amino acids. Looked up from germline, CDR1 is SEHNR and CDR2 is FQNEAQ (reference sequence). The CDR3 loop reads CASSSDRALYGYTF. In DNA form, the CDR3 reads TGTGCCAGCAGCTCGGACAGGGCGTTGTATGGCTACACCTTC.

The J gene is TRBJ2-2, the V gene TRBV11-3, with 11 bases fitting TRBD1. The CDR3 is made up of 17 amino acids. Germline V lookup: CDR1 SGHNT, CDR2 YENEEA. With V trimmed by 5 bases and J by 1 base, 6 bases remained unmatched. CDR3: CASSLWTGGRNTGELFF. As DNA, the CDR3 is TGTGCCAGCAGCCTATGGACAGGGGGCAGGAACACCGGGGAGCTGTTTTTT.

This clone appeared a single time. The chain is built from TRBV5-1 and TRBJ1-1, with D tentatively TRBD1 (6 bases). CDR3 length: 14 residues. Germline CDR1 SGHRS, CDR2 YFSETQ. V lost 5 bases, J lost 6 bases, and 17 bases lay in between. The CDR3 DNA reads TGCGCCAGCAGGATGGGAATACAGGGATCTGAAGCTTTCTTT. Its translation is CASRMGIQGSEAFF.

The gene calls are TRBV11-3 and TRBJ2-1, with TRBD2 identical over 9 bases. J was trimmed by 8 bases and V by 7 bases; bases with no gene match: 12. Looked up from germline, CDR1 is SGHNT and CDR2 is YENEEA. The CDR3 extends over 15 amino acids. The CDR3 sequence is CASTHWASGVYEQFF. CDR3 sequence (DNA): TGTGCCAGCACCCACTGGGCTAGCGGGGTTTATGAGCAGTTCTTC. Drawing the rest from reference TRBV11-3 and TRBJ2-1, the complete variable domain is EAGVVQSPRYKIIEKKQPVAFWCNPISGHNTLYWYLQNLGQGPELLIRYENEEAVDDSQLPKDRFSAERLKGVDSTLKIQPAELGDSAVYLCASTHWASGVYEQFFGPGTRLTVL.

The CDR3 coding sequence is TGTGCCATAACGGAGCGGGGGGCTACGTCGAAGCAGTACTTC. This gives the protein CAITERGATSKQYF. The rearrangement uses TRBV10-3 and TRBJ2-7, with 9 bases that match TRBD2. The CDR3 spans 14 residues. V was clipped by 9 bases and J by 8 bases; unmatched bases: 14. Per the germline V gene, CDR1 is ENHRY and CDR2 is SYGVKD.

The chain couples TRBV7-2 to TRBJ2-4; TRBD1 agrees at 9 bases. Trimming removed 5 bases from V and 0 bases from J; junction bases left unmatched: 5. The CDR3 is made up of 16 amino acids. Germline V gene data show CDR1 as SGHTA and CDR2 as FQGNSA. CDR3 region: CASSEDRGVAKNIQYF. The CDR3 DNA sequence: TGTGCCAGCAGCGAAGACAGGGGGGTAGCCAAAAACATTCAGTACTTC. Drawing the rest from reference TRBV7-2 and TRBJ2-4, the complete variable domain is GAGVSQSPSNKVTEKGKDVELRCDPISGHTALYWYRQSLGQGLEFLIYFQGNSAPDKSGLPSDRFSAERTGGSVSTLTIQRTQQEDSAVYLCASSEDRGVAKNIQYFGAGTRLSVL.

The V call is TRBV6-5, the J call TRBJ2-3, with 7 positions matching TRBD2. CDR3 size: 15 residues. V gave up 7 bases and J gave up 5 bases; unmatched junction bases: 12. Germline CDR1 reads MNHEY; CDR2 reads SVGAGI. The CDR3 is CASTRLAGSRDTQYF. In DNA form, the CDR3 reads TGTGCCAGCACCAGATTAGCGGGTTCACGAGATACGCAGTATTTT.

The rearrangement links TRBV5-4 to TRBJ2-7; the D gene is possibly TRBD2 (5 bases). CDR1 is SGHNT, CDR2 YYREEE, per germline (reference sequence). V lost 4 bases, J lost 7 bases, and 15 bases lay in between. There are 13 residues in the CDR3. The CDR3: CASSQWTALEQYF. The CDR3, as DNA: TGTGCCAGCAGCCAGTGGACTGCTCTGGAGCAGTACTTC.

CDR3 loop: CASSYGSSGGGETQYF. CDR3 sequence (DNA): TGCGCCAGCAGCTACGGATCCAGCGGGGGTGGAGAGACCCAGTACTTC. The chain couples TRBV5-1 to TRBJ2-5; 8 bases agree with TRBD2. The junction had 11 bases not matched to a gene; V was cut back by 3 bases and J by 4 bases. The CDR3 loop spans 16 amino acids. Per the germline V gene, CDR1 is SGHRS and CDR2 is YFSETQ. The whole variable domain, filled in from reference TRBV5-1 and TRBJ2-5, reads KAGVTQTPRYLIKTRGQQVTLSCSPISGHRSVSWYQQTPGQGLQFLFEYFSETQRNKGNFPGRFSGRQFSNSRSEMNVSTLELGDSALYLCASSYGSSGGGETQYFGPGTRLLVL.

This chain uses TRBV3-1 (or the pseudogene TRBV3-2) with TRBJ2-7, with a weak D call TRBD1 (6 bases). The CDR3 runs to 16 residues. The V end was cut by 0 bases, the J end by 0 bases, with 12 bases between. The germline gives CDR1 LGHDT, CDR2 YNNKEL (reference sequence). The CDR3 DNA is TGTGCCAGCAGCCAAGAAGGGCAGGGGTACTCCTACGAGCAGTACTTC. Its protein product is CASSQEGQGYSYEQYF.

The V gene is TRBV30, the J gene TRBJ1-6; 7 positions agree with TRBD1. With V trimmed by 2 bases and J by 5 bases, 9 bases remained unmatched. This CDR3 is 16 amino acids long. Germline V gene data show CDR1 as GTSNPN and CDR2 as SVGIG (reference sequence). In DNA, the CDR3 is TGTGCCTGGAGTAGAACGGGACAGCCCGATAATTCACCCCTCCACTTT. Translated: CAWSRTGQPDNSPLHF.

The chain couples TRBV24-1 to TRBJ2-5, with 9 bases aligning to TRBD1. The CDR3 contains 18 residues. In germline, CDR1 is KGHDR, CDR2 SFDVKD. Unmatched junction bases numbered 16, after V lost 3 bases and J lost 6 bases. The CDR3 reads CATSDGSWGQGKGKTQYF. CDR3 in DNA: TGTGCCACCAGTGATGGTAGTTGGGGACAGGGAAAAGGAAAGACCCAGTACTTC.

The gene calls are TRBV15 and TRBJ2-7, with 8 bases fitting TRBD2. The V gene's germline CDR1 is LNHNV and CDR2 YYDKDF (reference sequence). The CDR3 sequence is 17 residues long. V dropped 0 bases and J dropped 2; count of bases not matched to a gene: 9. CDR3: CATSRDLDGTRPYEQYF. As DNA, the CDR3 is TGTGCCACCAGCAGAGATCTGGACGGGACTAGGCCCTACGAGCAGTACTTC.

The V and J genes are TRBV28 and TRBJ1-6, with 7 bases aligning to TRBD1. From germline, CDR1 is MDHEN and CDR2 SYDVKM. The length of the CDR3 is 16 residues. The J segment lost 4 bases and the V segment lost 5 bases, leaving 8 bases of the junction unmatched. CDR3 sequence: CASSRQGIKYNSPLHF. CDR3 in DNA: TGTGCCAGCAGTCGACAGGGAATAAAGTATAATTCACCCCTCCACTTT.

The chain employs TRBV6-5 and TRBJ1-3; D may be TRBD1 (5 bases). CDR3 length: 15 amino acids. Germline V gives CDR1 MNHEY, CDR2 SVGAGI. V shed 3 bases and J shed 2 bases, with 11 bases lying between them. The CDR3 loop is CASSYIAGTGNTIYF. The DNA for the CDR3 is TGTGCCAGCAGTTATATTGCAGGGACTGGAAACACCATATATTTT.

This chain connects TRBV11-1 to TRBJ2-7, with 8 bases that match TRBD2. The CDR3 runs to 13 residues. V shed 5 bases, J shed 2 bases, and the junction held 2 bases outside the gene matches. The V gene's germline CDR1 is SGHAT and CDR2 FQDESV (reference sequence). The CDR3: CASSVSGAYEQYF. The CDR3 bases are TGTGCCAGCAGCGTTAGCGGGGCCTACGAGCAGTACTTC. Full variable domain (missing parts from reference TRBV11-1 and TRBJ2-7): EAEVAQSPRYKITEKSQAVAFWCDPISGHATLYWYRQILGQGPELLVQFQDESVVDDSQLPKDRFSAERLKGVDSTLKIQPAELGDSAMYLCASSVSGAYEQYFGPGTRLTVT.